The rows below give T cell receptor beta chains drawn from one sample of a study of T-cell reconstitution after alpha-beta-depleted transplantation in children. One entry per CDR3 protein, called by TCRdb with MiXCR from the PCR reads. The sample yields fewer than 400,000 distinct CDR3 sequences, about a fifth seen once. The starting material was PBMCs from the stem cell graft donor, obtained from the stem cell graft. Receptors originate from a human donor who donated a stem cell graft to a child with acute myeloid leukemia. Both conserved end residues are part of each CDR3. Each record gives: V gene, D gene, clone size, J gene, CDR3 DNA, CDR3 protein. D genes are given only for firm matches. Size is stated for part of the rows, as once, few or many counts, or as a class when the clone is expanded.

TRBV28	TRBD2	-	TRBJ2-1	TGTGCCAGCAGTTTACGGCGACTAGCGGGAGGCTCCTACAATGAGCAGTTCTTC	CASSLRRLAGGSYNEQFF
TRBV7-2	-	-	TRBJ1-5	TGTGCCAGCAGCTTAGACCCAGGGGTAGGGCAGCCCCAGCATTTT	CASSLDPGVGQPQHF
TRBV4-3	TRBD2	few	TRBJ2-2	TGCGCCAGCAGCCACGCGGGGGGCTCCGGGGAGCTGTTTTTT	CASSHAGGSGELFF
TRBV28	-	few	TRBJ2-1	TGTGCCAGCAGTTTGACAGGAGGAAACAATGAGCAGTTCTTC	CASSLTGGNNEQFF
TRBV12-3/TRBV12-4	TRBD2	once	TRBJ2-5	TGTGCCAGCAGTTGGACTAGCGGGAGAGGGGTAGGAGAGACCCAGTACTTC	CASSWTSGRGVGETQYF
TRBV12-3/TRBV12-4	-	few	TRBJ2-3	TGTGCCAGCACCCAGGGGGATACGCAGTATTTT	CASTQGDTQYF
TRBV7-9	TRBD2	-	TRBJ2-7	TGTGCCAGCAGCTTAGACGGGAGGGGCATCTACGAGCAGTACTTC	CASSLDGRGIYEQYF
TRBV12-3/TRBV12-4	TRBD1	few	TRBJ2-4	TGTGCCAGCAGCTCGACAGGGCAGGACATTCAGTACTTC	CASSSTGQDIQYF
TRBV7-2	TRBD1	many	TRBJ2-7	TGTGCCAGCAGCCCGGGGGACAGGGGGTATGAGCAGTACTTC	CASSPGDRGYEQYF
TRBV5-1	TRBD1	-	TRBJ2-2	TGCGCCAGCAGCCGTGAGGGACAGGGGAACACCGGGGAGCTGTTTTTT	CASSREGQGNTGELFF
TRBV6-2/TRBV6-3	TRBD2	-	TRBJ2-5	TGTGCCAGCAGTTACGCGGCTAGCGGGATTAAAAAGACCCAGTACTTC	CASSYAASGIKKTQYF
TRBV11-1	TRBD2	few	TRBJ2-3	TGTGCCAGCAGCGCCCAGGGCCTAGCGGAAGATACGCAGTATTTT	CASSAQGLAEDTQYF
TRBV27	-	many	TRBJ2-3	TGTGCCAGCAGTCGCCCCCAGGGATCGGGCACAGATACGCAGTATTTT	CASSRPQGSGTDTQYF
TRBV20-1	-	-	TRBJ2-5	TGCAGTGCTAGGACAGAAGGGGAGACCCAGTACTTC	CSARTEGETQYF
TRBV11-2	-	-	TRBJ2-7	TGTGCCAGCAGCCTACGGATGGGGTACGAGCAGTACTTC	CASSLRMGYEQYF
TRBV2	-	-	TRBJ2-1	TGTGCCAGCAGTGAATCCCTAGCGTACGATGAGCAGTTCTTC	CASSESLAYDEQFF
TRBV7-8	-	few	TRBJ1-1	TGTGCCACCGTCGTAGGGCTGCGCGTGACTGAAGCTTTCTTT	CATVVGLRVTEAFF
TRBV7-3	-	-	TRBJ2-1	TGTGCCAGCAGCCCAAGCCACAGGGAGTGGGTGGGGAATGAGCAGTTCTTC	CASSPSHREWVGNEQFF
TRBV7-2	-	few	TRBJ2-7	TGTGCCAGCAGCCCCGATTATTCGAGCTCCTACGAGCAGTACTTC	CASSPDYSSSYEQYF
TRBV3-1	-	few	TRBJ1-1	TGTGCCAGCAGCCAAGAGGGGGCGAACACTGAAGCTTTCTTT	CASSQEGANTEAFF
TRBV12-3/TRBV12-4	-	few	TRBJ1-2	TGTGCCAGCAGTTTTAGGACGGACCGAGGCTACACCTTC	CASSFRTDRGYTF
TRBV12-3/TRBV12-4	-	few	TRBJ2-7	TGTGCCAGCAGTTCCACTTCTCAACGGGCCGAGCAGTACTTC	CASSSTSQRAEQYF
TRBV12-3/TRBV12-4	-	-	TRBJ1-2	TGTGCCAGCACCAAAGTCGTTCTGGGGGATGGCTACACCTTC	CASTKVVLGDGYTF
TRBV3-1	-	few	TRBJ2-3	TGTGCCAGCAGCCAAGATGTAGCGGTTAGCACAGATACGCAGTATTTT	CASSQDVAVSTDTQYF
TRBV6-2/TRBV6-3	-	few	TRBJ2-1	TGTGCCAGCAGTTACACAACTAGTTATGAGCAGTTCTTC	CASSYTTSYEQFF
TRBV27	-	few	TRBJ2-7	TGTGCCAGCAGATCGGACTCCGACGAGCAGTACTTC	CASRSDSDEQYF
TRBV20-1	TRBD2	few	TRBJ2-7	TGCAGTGCGCGTGCCGGGACTAGCTCCTACGAGCAGTACTTC	CSARAGTSSYEQYF
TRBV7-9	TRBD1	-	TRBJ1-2	TGTGCCAGCAGCTTGAGACAGGGAGCGGACGGCTACACCTTC	CASSLRQGADGYTF
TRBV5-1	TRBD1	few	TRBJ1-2	TGCGCCAGCAGTTACGTGGACAGGAACTATGGCTACACCTTC	CASSYVDRNYGYTF
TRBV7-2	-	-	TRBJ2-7	TGTGCCAGCAGCTCCTATACCGGGTCTTACGAGCAGTACTTC	CASSSYTGSYEQYF
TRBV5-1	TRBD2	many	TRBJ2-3	TGCGCCAGCAGCCCGGGACTAGCCCTCACAGATACGCAGTATTTT	CASSPGLALTDTQYF
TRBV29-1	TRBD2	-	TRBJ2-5	TGCAGCGCCGGGGGGGGCGGGGTTCAAGAGACCCAGTACTTC	CSAGGGGVQETQYF
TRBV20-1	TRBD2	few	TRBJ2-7	TGCAGTGCTAGAGTCGGGAGGGCCTACTACGAGCAGTACTTC	CSARVGRAYYEQYF
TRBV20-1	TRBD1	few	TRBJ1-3	TGCAGTGCTAGTGCCGGACAGGGAATGCGGGGAAACACCATATATTTT	CSASAGQGMRGNTIYF
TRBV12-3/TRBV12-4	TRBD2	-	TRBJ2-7	TGTGCCAGCAGTTTTAAGCGGGAGACCAACGAGCAGTACTTC	CASSFKRETNEQYF
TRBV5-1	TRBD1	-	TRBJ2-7	TGCGCCAGCAGCGCAAACAGGGGCAAAGTCTCTGGGGAGCAGTACTTC	CASSANRGKVSGEQYF
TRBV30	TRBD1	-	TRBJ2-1	TGTGCCTGGAGTCCATTCCAGGGACAGTTACTTAGCTCCTACAATGAGCAGTTCTTC	CAWSPFQGQLLSSYNEQFF
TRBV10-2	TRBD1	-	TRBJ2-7	TGCGCCAGCAGTGAGTTGGTCAGGGGGCTATACGAGCAGTACTTC	CASSELVRGLYEQYF
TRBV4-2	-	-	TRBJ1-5	TGTGCCAGCAGCCAAGATGGCCCGGGGACTTATCCGCCCCAGCATTTT	CASSQDGPGTYPPQHF
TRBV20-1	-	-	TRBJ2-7	TGCAGTGCTAGAGCGGCAGACTCAAGGTCCTACGAGCAGTACTTC	CSARAADSRSYEQYF
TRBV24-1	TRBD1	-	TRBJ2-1	TGTGCCACCAGTGATTTGGGGACAAACAGGGGAGACAATGAGCAGTTCTTC	CATSDLGTNRGDNEQFF
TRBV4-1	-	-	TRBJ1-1	TGCGCCAGCAGACAGGGCGCCGGTGCTTTCTTT	CASRQGAGAFF
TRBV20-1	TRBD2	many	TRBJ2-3	TGCAGTGCTACTAGCGGGAGGCAAGATACGCAGTATTTT	CSATSGRQDTQYF
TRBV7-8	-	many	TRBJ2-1	TGTGCCAGCAGCTTAGCGAGGGGACCCAAGCACTCCTACAATGAGCAGTTCTTC	CASSLARGPKHSYNEQFF
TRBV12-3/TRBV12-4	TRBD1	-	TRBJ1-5	TGTGCCAGCAGTTCCCGGGACAGCGGGGCGCCCCAGCATTTT	CASSSRDSGAPQHF
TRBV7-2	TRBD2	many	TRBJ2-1	TGTGCCAGCAGTATATTGGGACTAGCGGTGACCTACAATGAGCAGTTCTTC	CASSILGLAVTYNEQFF
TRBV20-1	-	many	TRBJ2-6	TGCAGTGCTATGAGGTCTGGGGCCAACGTCCTGACTTTC	CSAMRSGANVLTF
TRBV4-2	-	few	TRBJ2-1	TGTGCCAGCAGCCAGGCCCTCACCACTGAGCAGTTCTTC	CASSQALTTEQFF
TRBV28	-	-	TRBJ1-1	TGTGCCAGCAGCGTAGGGGTTATAACTGAAGCTTTCTTT	CASSVGVITEAFF
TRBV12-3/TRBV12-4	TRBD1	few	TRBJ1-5	TGTGCCAGCAGTTCGGACAGGGTAGTGGTTGGTGGCAATCAGCCCCAGCATTTT	CASSSDRVVVGGNQPQHF
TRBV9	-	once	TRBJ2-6	TGTGCCAGCAGCCGCCTGGTGGGAGGGGCCAACGTCCTGACTTTC	CASSRLVGGANVLTF
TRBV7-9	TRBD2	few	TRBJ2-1	TGTGCCAGCAGCCTAGCGGGAGGGCCCAACAATGAGCAGTTCTTC	CASSLAGGPNNEQFF
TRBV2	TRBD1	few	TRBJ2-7	TGTGCCAGCAGTGAATTAGGTGACAGGGAATACGAGCAGTACTTC	CASSELGDREYEQYF
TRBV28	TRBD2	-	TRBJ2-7	TGTGCCAGCATCTTAGGACTAGCGGGAGGTCACGAGCAGTACTTC	CASILGLAGGHEQYF
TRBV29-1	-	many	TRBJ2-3	TGCAGCGTTGAGGACTGGGAGGAAGATACGCAGTATTTT	CSVEDWEEDTQYF
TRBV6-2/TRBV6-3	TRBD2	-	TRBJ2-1	TGTGCCAGCAGTTACAGCGGGAGGGGGTTCACTGAGCAGTTCTTC	CASSYSGRGFTEQFF
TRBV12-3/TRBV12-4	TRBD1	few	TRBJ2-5	TGTGCCAGCAGTATGGACAGGCGCCAAGAGACCCAGTACTTC	CASSMDRRQETQYF